This T cell receptor beta chain was identified in a study of blood T cell repertoires in COVID-19. In the study's own analysis: Reference gene primer amplification yielded estimated nucleated cell counts. TCRdb's copy holds only in-frame clones and misses some; the assay was immunoSEQ multiplex PCR. That table is the source of V, J and clone size, and D and trimming were worked out from the DNA. Found here are hundreds of thousands of clones, around 84% of them singletons; the top ten hold 1.5% to 2%. Germline values: CDR1 LGHNA, CDR2 YSLEER. This CDR3 has 15 residues. The V and J ends lost 1 base and 3 bases respectively, with 9 bases between them.

Sequencing was carried out using PBMCs or T cells enriched from blood (not recorded which). This receptor was identified in a man aged 40-55 years who had recovered from COVID-19. The chain has TRBV4-3 and TRBJ1-4; D might be TRBD1 (5 bases). The CDR3 DNA reads TGCGCCAGCAGCCAAGGGGGCATGGCTAATGAAAAACTGTTTTTT. It yields the protein CASSQGGMANEKLFF.